This T cell receptor beta chain comes out of a study of blood T cell repertoires in COVID-19. The wider study: The samples span acute and convalescent COVID-19 from the United States, Italy and Spain. From T cells, B-cell-depleted T cells, or PBMCs came the material, which was cDNA or gDNA.

Authors' methods: Nucleated cell counts were estimated from reference gene primer amplification. Libraries were prepared by immunoSEQ multiplex PCR; TCRdb keeps only in-frame clonotypes and omits some of them. V, J and clone size are those of that table, while D and trimming were read from the DNA. Here the sample spans tens of thousands of clones, about 79% being singletons. The receptor was isolated from a woman aged 60-70 years with acute or convalescent COVID-19. The sequenced sample consisted of peripheral blood.

CDR3 sequence reads: CASRWGRSMGSYNEQFF. CDR3 sequence (DNA): TGTGCCAGCAGGTGGGGCAGATCGATGGGGTCCTACAATGAGCAGTTCTTC. The J gene is TRBJ2-1, the V gene TRBV5-6; possible D gene TRBD1, 5 bases. Germline CDR1 is SGHDT and CDR2 is YYEEEE. V was pared by 5 bases and J by 1 base, with 19 bases between. The CDR3 is 17 residues long.